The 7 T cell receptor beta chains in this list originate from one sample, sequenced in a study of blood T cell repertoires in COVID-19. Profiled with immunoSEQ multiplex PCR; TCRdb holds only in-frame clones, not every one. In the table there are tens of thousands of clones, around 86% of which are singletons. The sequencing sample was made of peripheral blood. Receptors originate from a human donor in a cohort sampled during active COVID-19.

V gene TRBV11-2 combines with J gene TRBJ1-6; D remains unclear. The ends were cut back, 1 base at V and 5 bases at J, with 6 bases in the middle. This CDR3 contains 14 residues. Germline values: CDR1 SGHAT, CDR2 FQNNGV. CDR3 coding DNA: TGTGCCAGCAGCTTAGTACAGAATAATTCACCCCTCCACTTT. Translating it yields CASSLVQNNSPLHF. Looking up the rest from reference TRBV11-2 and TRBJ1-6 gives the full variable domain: EAGVAQSPRYKIIEKRQSVAFWCNPISGHATLYWYQQILGQGPKLLIQFQNNGVVDDSQLPKDRFSAERLKGVDSTLKIQPAKLEDSAVYLCASSLVQNNSPLHFGNGTRLTVT.

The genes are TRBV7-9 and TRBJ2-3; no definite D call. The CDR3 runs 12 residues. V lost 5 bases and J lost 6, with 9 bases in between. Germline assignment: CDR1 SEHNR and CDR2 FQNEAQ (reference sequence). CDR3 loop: CASSEVRDTQYF. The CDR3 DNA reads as TGTGCCAGCAGCGAGGTACGGGATACGCAGTATTTT.

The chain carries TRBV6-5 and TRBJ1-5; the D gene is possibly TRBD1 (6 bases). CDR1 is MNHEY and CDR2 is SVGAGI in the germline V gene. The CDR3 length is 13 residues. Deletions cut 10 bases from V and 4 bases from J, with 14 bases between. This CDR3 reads CAIGGRGNQPQHF. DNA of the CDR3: TGTGCCATAGGGGGGCGGGGGAATCAGCCCCAGCATTTT.

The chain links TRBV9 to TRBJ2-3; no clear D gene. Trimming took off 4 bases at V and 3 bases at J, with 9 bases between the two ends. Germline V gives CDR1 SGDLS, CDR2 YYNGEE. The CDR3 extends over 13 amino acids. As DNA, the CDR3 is TGTGCCAGCAGCCCCAGGTGGACAGATACGCAGTATTTT. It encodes CASSPRWTDTQYF.

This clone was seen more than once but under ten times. The CDR3 is CASGDRYNSPLHF. The DNA for the CDR3 is TGTGCCAGCGGGGACAGGTATAATTCACCCCTCCACTTT. The genes are TRBV6-5 and TRBJ1-6, with 8 bases matching TRBD1. With 8 bases clipped from V and 4 bases from J, the junction kept 1 base outside the gene matches. Germline loops: CDR1 MNHEY, CDR2 SVGAGI. The CDR3 covers 13 residues.

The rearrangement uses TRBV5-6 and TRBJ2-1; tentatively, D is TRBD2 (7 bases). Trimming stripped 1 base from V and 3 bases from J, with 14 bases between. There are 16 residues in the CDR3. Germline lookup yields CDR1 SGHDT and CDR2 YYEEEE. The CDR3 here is CASSLRGGGYYNEQFF. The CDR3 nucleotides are TGTGCCAGCAGCTTGAGGGGAGGGGGGTACTACAATGAGCAGTTCTTC.

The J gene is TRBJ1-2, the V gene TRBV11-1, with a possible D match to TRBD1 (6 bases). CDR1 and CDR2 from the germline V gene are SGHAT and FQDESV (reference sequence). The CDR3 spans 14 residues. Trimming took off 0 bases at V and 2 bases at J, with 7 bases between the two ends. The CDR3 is CASSLAGANYGYTF. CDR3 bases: TGTGCCAGCAGCTTAGCGGGGGCCAACTATGGCTACACCTTC.